The source of this TCR beta chain is a study of blood T cell repertoires in COVID-19. On the study more broadly: Italy, Spain and the United States were the sources of the convalescent and acute COVID-19 samples. Sources were T cells, B-cell-depleted T cells, or PBMCs; the material itself was cDNA or gDNA.

Per the authors' pipeline: Amplifying reference gene primers gave estimates of nucleated cell counts. The protocol was immunoSEQ multiplex PCR, while the TCRdb copy is restricted to in-frame clones and leaves out a portion. D and trimming come from the DNA, and the V and J calls and clone size come from that table. This sample has 200,000 to 250,000 clones, with roughly 80% found just once. This clone was observed a few times. This TCR came from an elderly woman with active or convalescent COVID-19. Sequencing was done on a sample of peripheral blood.

The CDR3 reads CASYRERVSNSPLHF. CDR3 coding DNA: TGTGCCAGCTACAGGGAAAGGGTATCTAATTCACCCCTCCACTTT. The chain carries TRBV9 and TRBJ1-6; a possible D gene is TRBD1 (6 bases). Trimming took 7 bases from V and 6 from J, leaving 17 bases between them. Germline assignment: CDR1 SGDLS and CDR2 YYNGEE. The CDR3 extends over 15 amino acids.